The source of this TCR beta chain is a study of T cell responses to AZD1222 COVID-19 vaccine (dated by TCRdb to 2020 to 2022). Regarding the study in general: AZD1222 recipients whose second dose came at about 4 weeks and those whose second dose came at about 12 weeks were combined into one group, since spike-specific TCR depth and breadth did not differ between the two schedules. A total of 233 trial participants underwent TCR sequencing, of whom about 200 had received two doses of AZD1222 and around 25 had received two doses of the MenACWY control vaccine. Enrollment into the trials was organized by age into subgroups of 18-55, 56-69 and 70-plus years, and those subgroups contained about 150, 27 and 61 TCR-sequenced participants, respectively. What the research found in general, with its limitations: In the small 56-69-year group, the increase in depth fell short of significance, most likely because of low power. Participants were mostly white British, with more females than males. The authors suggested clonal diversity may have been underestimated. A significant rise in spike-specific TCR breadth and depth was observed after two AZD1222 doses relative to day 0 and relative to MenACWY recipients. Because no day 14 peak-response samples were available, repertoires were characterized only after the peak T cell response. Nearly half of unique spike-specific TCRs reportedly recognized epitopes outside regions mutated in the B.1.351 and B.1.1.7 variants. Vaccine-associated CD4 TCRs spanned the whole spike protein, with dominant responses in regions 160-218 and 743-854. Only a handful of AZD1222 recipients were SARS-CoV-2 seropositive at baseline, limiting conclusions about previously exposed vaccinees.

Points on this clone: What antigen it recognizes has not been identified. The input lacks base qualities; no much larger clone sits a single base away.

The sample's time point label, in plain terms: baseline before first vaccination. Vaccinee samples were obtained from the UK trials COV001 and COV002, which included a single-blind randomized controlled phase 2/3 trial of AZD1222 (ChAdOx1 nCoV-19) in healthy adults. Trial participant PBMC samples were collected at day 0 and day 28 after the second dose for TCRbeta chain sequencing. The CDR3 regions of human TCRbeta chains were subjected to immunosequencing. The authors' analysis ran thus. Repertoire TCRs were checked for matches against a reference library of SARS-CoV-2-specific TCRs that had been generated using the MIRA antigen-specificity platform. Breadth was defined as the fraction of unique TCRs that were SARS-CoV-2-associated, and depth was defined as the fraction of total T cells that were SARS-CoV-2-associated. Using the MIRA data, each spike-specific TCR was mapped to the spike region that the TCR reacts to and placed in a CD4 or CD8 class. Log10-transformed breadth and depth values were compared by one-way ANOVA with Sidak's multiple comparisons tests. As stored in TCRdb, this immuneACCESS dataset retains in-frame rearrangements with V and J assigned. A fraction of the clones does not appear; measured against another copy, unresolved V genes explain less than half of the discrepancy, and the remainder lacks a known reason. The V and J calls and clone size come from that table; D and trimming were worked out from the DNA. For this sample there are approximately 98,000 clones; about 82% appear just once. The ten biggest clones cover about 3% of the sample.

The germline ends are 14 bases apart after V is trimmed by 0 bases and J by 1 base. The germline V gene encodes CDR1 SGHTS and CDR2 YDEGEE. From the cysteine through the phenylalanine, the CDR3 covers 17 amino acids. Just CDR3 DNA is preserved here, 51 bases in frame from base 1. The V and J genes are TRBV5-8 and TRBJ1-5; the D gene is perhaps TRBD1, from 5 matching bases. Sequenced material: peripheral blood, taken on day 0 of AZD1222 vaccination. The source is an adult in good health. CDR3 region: CASSLGTGTRSNQPQHF. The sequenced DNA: TGTGCCAGCAGCTTGGGAACCGGGACGAGGAGCAATCAGCCCCAGCATTTT. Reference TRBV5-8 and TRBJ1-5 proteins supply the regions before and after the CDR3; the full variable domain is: EAGVTQSPTHLIKTRGQQATLRCSPISGHTSVYWYQQALGLGLQFLLWYDEGEERNRGNFPPRFSGRQFPNYSSELNVNALELEDSALYLCASSLGTGTRSNQPQHFGDGTRLSIL.